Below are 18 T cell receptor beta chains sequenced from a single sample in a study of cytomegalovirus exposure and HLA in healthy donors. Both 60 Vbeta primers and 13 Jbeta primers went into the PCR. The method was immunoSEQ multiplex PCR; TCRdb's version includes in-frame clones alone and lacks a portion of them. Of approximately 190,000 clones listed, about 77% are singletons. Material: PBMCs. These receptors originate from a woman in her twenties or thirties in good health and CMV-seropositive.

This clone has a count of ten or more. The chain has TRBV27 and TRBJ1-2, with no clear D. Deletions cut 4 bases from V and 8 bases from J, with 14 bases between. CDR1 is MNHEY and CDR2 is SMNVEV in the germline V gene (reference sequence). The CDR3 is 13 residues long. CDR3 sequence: CASSSLRGEGYTF. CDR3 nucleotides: TGTGCCAGCAGTTCCCTGCGAGGAGAGGGCTACACCTTC.

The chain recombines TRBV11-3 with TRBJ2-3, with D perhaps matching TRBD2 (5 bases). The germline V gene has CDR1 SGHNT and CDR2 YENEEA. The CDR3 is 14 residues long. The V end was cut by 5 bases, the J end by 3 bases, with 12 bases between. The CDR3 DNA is TGTGCCAGCAGCCTCGGGGAGCCTACAGATACGCAGTATTTT. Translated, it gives CASSLGEPTDTQYF.

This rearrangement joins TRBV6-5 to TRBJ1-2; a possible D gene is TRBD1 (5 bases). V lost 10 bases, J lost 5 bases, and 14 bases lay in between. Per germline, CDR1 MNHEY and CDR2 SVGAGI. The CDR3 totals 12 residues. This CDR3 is CATGGTLYGYTF. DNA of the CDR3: TGTGCCACTGGAGGGACCCTTTATGGCTACACCTTC.

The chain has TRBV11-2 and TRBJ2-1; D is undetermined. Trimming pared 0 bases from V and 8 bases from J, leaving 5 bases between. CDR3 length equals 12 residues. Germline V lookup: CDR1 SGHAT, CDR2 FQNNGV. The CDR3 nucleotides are TGTGCCAGCAGCTTAGATTTCTATGAGCAGTTCTTC. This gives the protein CASSLDFYEQFF.

CDR3 protein: CASSFGFSSWQETQYF. CDR3 nucleotides: TGCGCCAGCAGCTTCGGGTTTTCGAGCTGGCAAGAGACCCAGTACTTC. The chain combines TRBV5-1 with TRBJ2-5; no definite D call. Germline CDR1 SGHRS, CDR2 YFSETQ. This CDR3 contains 16 residues. V was cut by 2 bases and J by 2 bases, with 16 bases left in between.

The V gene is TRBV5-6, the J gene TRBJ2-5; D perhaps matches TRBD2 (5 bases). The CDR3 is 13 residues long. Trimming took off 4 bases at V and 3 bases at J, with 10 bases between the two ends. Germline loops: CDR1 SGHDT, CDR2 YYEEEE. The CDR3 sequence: CASSRIGEETQYF. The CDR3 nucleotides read TGTGCCAGCAGCCGAATCGGGGAAGAGACCCAGTACTTC.

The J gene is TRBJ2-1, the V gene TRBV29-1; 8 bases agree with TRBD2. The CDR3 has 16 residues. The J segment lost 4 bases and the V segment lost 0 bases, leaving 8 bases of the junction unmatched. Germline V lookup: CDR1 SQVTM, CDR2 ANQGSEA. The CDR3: CSVEDRRASGYNEQFF. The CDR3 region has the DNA TGCAGCGTTGAAGATCGGAGGGCTAGCGGGTACAATGAGCAGTTCTTC.

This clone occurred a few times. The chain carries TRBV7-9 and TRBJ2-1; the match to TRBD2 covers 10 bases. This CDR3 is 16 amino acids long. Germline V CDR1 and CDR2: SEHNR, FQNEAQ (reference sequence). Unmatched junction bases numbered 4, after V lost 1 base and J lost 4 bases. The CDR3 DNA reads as TGTGCCAGCAGCTTAGGAACTAGCGGGACATACAATGAGCAGTTCTTC. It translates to CASSLGTSGTYNEQFF.

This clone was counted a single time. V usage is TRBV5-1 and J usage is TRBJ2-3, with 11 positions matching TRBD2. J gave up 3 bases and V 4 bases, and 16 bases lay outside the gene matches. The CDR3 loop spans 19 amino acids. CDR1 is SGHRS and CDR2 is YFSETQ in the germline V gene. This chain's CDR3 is CASSPRFPIAGGETDTQYF. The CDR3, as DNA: TGCGCCAGCAGCCCCCGTTTCCCAATAGCGGGAGGGGAAACAGATACGCAGTATTTT.

The CDR3 region is CAISDGLTKIETQYF. CDR3 nucleotide sequence: TGTGCCATCAGTGACGGACTAACTAAGATAGAGACCCAGTACTTC. The chain couples TRBV10-3 to TRBJ2-5; possible D gene TRBD2, 6 bases. The CDR3 has 15 amino acids. V was shortened by 3 bases and J by 4 bases, with 15 bases between the two germline ends. CDR1 and CDR2 from the germline V gene are ENHRY and SYGVKD.

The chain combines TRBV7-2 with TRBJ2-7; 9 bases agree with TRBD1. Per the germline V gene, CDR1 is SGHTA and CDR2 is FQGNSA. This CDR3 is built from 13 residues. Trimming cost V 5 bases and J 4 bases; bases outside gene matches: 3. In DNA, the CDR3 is TGTGCCAGCAGCACGGACAGGGGTTACGAGCAGTACTTC. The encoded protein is CASSTDRGYEQYF.

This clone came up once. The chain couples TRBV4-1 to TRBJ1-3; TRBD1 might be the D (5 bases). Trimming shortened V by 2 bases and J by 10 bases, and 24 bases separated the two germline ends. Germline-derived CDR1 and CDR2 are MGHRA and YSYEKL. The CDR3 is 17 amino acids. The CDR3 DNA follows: TGCGCCAGCAGCCAACGGCAGGGCGTGGAAACTTCAAGGACCATATATTTT. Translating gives CASSQRQGVETSRTIYF.

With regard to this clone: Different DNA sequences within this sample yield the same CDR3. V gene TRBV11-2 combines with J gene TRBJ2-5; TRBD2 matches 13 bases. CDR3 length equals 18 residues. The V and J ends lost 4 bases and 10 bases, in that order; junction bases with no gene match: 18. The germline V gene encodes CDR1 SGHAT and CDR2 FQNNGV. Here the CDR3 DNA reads TGTGCCAGCAGCTCAGGGGCCGGACTAGCGGGGGTCCCCATGAGCCAGTACTTC. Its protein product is CASSSGAGLAGVPMSQYF.

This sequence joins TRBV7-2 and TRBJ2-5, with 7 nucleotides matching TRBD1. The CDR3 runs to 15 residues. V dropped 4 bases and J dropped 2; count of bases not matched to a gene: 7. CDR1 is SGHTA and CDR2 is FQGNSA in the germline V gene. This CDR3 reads CASSSHRQGQETQYF. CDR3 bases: TGTGCCAGCAGCTCACACAGACAGGGACAAGAGACCCAGTACTTC.

In DNA form, the CDR3 reads TGTGCCAGCAGCTTACCCCAGGGGCCGCGGTTAGGCACTGAAGCTTTCTTT. It specifies CASSLPQGPRLGTEAFF. The chain is built from TRBV7-9 and TRBJ1-1; maybe TRBD1 (6 bases). Germline V gene data show CDR1 as SEHNR and CDR2 as FQNEAQ (reference sequence). This CDR3 has 17 residues. The V and J ends lost 2 bases and 4 bases respectively, with 20 bases between them.

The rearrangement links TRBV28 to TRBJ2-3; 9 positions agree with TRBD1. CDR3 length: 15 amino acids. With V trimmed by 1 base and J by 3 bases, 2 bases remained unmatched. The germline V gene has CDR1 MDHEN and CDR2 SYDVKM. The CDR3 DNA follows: TGTGCCAGCAGTTTATTTGGACAGGGGACAGATACGCAGTATTTT. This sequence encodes CASSLFGQGTDTQYF.

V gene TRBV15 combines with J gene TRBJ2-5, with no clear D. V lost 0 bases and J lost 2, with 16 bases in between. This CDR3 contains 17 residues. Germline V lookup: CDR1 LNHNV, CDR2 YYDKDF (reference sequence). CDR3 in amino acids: CATSRDWAKKIQETQYF. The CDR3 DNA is TGTGCCACCAGCAGAGATTGGGCCAAAAAGATTCAAGAGACCCAGTACTTC.

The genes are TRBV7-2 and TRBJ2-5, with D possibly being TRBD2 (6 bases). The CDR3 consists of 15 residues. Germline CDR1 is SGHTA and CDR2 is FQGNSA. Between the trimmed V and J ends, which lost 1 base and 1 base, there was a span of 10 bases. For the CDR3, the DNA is TGTGCCAGCAGCTTAGAGGCGGGGAGCCAAGAGACCCAGTACTTC. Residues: CASSLEAGSQETQYF.